These 10 T cell receptor beta chains were sequenced from one sample in a study of blood T cells in healthy people across ages. Through a sample-barcoded 5' primer and a J-beta primer mix, a second PCR was run for about 6 to 12 cycles. From the 5' RACE reads, TCRdb called clonotypes with MiXCR, one entry per CDR3 protein. This sample has roughly 720,000 distinct CDR3 sequences, with about 53% found just once. The sample was blood. The receptors originated from a man older than 75 in good health.

The table lists this clonotype with a few counts. The chain employs TRBV28 and TRBJ2-2, with TRBD2 matching over 10 bases. Per germline, CDR1 MDHEN and CDR2 SYDVKM. CDR3 length equals 16 residues. The V gene end was trimmed by 6 bases and the J gene end by 5 bases; junction bases not matched to a gene: 9. The CDR3 sequence is CASRINTAGGTGELFF. The CDR3 DNA is TGTGCCAGCAGAATAAATACAGCGGGAGGGACCGGGGAGCTGTTTTTT.

This clonotype occurred once. The chain carries TRBV5-6 and TRBJ2-1; tentatively, D is TRBD1 (6 bases). Germline CDR1 reads SGHDT; CDR2 reads YYEEEE. Deletions cut 3 bases from V and 9 bases from J, with 10 bases between. This CDR3 has 12 amino acids. Here the CDR3 reads CASSSTGCEQFF. The DNA for the CDR3 is TGTGCCAGCAGCTCTACAGGGTGTGAGCAGTTCTTC.

This clonotype was seen only once. V and J are TRBV5-4 and TRBJ2-1; D remains unclear. The ends were cut back, 3 bases at V and 6 bases at J, with 7 bases in the middle. This CDR3 comprises 12 residues. Germline V gene data show CDR1 as SGHNT and CDR2 as YYREEE (reference sequence). The CDR3 DNA follows: TGTGCCAGCAGCTCGTTTTCCAATGAGCAGTTCTTC. This gives the protein CASSSFSNEQFF.

The chain is built from TRBV5-5 and TRBJ1-1; TRBD1 agrees at 10 bases. The CDR3 totals 14 residues. CDR1 SGHKS and CDR2 YYEKEE come from the germline V gene (reference sequence). J was trimmed by 10 bases and V by 0 bases; bases with no gene match: 6. Here the CDR3 DNA reads TGTGCCAGCAGCTTGGTACCCGGACAGGGGGTAGCTTTCTTT. This sequence encodes CASSLVPGQGVAFF. The full variable domain, with the rest looked up from reference TRBV5-5 and TRBJ1-1, is DAGVTQSPTHLIKTRGQQVTLRCSPISGHKSVSWYQQVLGQGPQFIFQYYEKEERGRGNFPDRFSARQFPNYSSELNVNALLLGDSALYLCASSLVPGQGVAFFGQGTRLTVV.

This clonotype turned up a few times. The gene calls are TRBV29-1 and TRBJ2-7; possible D gene TRBD1, 6 bases. The germline CDR1 and CDR2 sequences are SQVTM and ANQGSEA. The CDR3 extends over 13 amino acids. V was cut by 7 bases and J by 0 bases, with 13 bases left in between. CDR3: CSGGQGISYEQYF. The CDR3 DNA follows: TGCAGCGGTGGCCAGGGGATCTCCTACGAGCAGTACTTC.

The rearrangement joins TRBV6-1 to TRBJ2-5, with 12 bases that match TRBD1. This CDR3 has 15 residues. V lost 7 bases and J lost 11; bases outside the gene matches: 14. The germline CDR1 and CDR2 sequences are MNHNS and SASEGT. The CDR3 here is CASMFRDRGPDEQYF. The DNA of the CDR3 is TGTGCCAGCATGTTCCGGGACAGGGGGCCGGATGAGCAGTACTTC.

This clonotype was found a few times. The CDR3 protein is CASSLRGKEGYEQYF. The CDR3 DNA is TGTGCCAGCAGTTTAAGGGGGAAGGAGGGATACGAGCAGTACTTC. The gene calls are TRBV27 and TRBJ2-7; D might be TRBD1 or TRBD2, each matching 6 bases. The CDR3 extends over 15 amino acids. Deletions cut 2 bases from V and 4 bases from J, with 15 bases between. Germline CDR1 and CDR2: MNHEY and SMNVEV (reference sequence).

A few counts support this clonotype. The chain joins TRBV29-1 to TRBJ2-1; tentatively, D is TRBD1 (5 bases). Germline lookup yields CDR1 SQVTM and CDR2 ANQGSEA. V lost 4 bases and J 8 bases, leaving 18 bases between the germline ends. The CDR3 covers 14 residues. The CDR3 reads CSVGLGRRNDEQFF. The CDR3, as DNA: TGCAGCGTTGGATTGGGGCGTAGGAACGATGAGCAGTTCTTC.

The chain joins TRBV5-1 to TRBJ2-1; D is uncertain. The tail of the sequence fits TRBJ2-7 better, so the J call may be wrong. This CDR3 spans 11 amino acids. The germline gives CDR1 SGHRS, CDR2 YFSETQ. CDR3 amino acids: CASSFVNEQYF. The CDR3 nucleotides read TGCGCCAGCAGCTTCGTCAATGAGCAGTACTTC.

The chain's CDR3 is CASSEYAPGSQETQYF. The CDR3 nucleotides are TGTGCCAGCAGTGAGTATGCGCCCGGATCACAAGAGACCCAGTACTTC. V is TRBV25-1 and J is TRBJ2-5; D gene unclear. From germline, CDR1 is MGHDK and CDR2 SYGVNS. The CDR3 has 16 residues. Between the trimmed V and J ends, which lost 3 bases and 2 bases, there was a span of 16 bases.